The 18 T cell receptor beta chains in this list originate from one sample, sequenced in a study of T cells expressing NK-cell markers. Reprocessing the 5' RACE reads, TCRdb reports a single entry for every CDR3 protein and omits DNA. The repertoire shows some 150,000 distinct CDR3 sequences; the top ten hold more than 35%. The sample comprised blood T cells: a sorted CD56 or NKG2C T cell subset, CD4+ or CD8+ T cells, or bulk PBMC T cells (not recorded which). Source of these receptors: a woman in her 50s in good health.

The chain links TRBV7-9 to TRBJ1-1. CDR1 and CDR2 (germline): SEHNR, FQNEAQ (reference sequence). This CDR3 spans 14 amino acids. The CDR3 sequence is CASSLVGENAEAFF.

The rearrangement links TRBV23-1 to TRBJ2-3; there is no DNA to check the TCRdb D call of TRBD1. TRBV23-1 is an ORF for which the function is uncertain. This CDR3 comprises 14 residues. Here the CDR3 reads CASSTPPRTDTQYF.

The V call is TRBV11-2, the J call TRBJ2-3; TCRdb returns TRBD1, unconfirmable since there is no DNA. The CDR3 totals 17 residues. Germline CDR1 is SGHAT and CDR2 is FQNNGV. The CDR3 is CASSLFGRGSDTDTQYF.

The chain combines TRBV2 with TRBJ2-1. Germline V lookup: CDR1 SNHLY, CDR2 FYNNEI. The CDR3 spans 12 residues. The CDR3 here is CASSEAGDEQFF.

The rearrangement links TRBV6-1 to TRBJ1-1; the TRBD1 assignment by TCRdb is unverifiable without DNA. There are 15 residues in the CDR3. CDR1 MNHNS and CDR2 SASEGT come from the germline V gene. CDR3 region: CASSELAGVNTEAFF.

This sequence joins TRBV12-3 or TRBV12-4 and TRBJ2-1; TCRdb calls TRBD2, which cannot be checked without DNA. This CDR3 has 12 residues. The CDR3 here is CASSSSGLEQFF.

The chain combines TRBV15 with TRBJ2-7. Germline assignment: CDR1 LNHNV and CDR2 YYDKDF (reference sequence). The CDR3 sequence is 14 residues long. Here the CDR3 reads CATSSEPTYDEQYF. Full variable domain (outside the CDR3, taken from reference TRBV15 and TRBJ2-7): DAMVIQNPRYQVTQFGKPVTLSCSQTLNHNVMYWYQQKSSQAPKLLFHYYDKDFNNEADTPDNFQSRRPNTSFCFLDIRSPGLGDTAMYLCATSSEPTYDEQYFGPGTRLTVT.

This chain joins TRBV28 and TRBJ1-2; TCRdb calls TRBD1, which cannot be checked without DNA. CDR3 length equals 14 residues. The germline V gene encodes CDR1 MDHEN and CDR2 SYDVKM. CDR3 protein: CASSPTGEDYGYTF.

CDR3: CASSFQRGNTEAFF. The V and J genes are TRBV7-9 and TRBJ1-1. The CDR3 has 14 residues. The germline gives CDR1 SEHNR, CDR2 FQNEAQ (reference sequence).

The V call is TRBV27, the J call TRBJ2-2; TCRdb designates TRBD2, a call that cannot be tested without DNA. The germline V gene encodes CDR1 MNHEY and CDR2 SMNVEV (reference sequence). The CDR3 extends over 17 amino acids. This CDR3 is CASSLATPGLGAGELFF.

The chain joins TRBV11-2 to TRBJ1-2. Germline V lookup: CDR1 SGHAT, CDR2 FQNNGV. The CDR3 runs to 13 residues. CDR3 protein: CASSSTANYGYTF.

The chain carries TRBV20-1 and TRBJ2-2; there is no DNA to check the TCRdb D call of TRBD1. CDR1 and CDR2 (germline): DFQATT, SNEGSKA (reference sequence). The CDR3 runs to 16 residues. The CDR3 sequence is CSALGTGDLFSGELFF.

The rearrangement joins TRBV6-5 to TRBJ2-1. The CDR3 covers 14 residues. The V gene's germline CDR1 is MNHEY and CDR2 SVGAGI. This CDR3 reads CASSYSLAYNEQFF.

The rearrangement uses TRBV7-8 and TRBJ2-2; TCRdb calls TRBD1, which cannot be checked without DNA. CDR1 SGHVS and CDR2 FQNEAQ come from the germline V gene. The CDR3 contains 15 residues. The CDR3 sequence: CASRSGGAEAGELFF.

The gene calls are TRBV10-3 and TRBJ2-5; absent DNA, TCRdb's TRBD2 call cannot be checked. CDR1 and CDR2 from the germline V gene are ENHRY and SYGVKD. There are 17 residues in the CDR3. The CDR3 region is CAISGTGLAGSGETQYF.

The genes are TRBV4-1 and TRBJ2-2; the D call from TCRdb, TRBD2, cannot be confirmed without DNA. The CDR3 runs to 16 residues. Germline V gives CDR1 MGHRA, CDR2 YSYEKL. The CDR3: CASSQAALAATGELFF.

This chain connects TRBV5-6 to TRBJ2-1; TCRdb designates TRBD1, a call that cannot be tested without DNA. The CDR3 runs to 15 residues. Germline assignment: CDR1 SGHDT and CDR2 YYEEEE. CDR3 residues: CASTRGEISYNEQFF. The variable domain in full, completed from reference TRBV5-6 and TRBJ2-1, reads DAGVTQSPTHLIKTRGQQVTLRCSPKSGHDTVSWYQQALGQGPQFIFQYYEEEERQRGNFPDRFSGHQFPNYSSELNVNALLLGDSALYLCASTRGEISYNEQFFGPGTRLTVL.

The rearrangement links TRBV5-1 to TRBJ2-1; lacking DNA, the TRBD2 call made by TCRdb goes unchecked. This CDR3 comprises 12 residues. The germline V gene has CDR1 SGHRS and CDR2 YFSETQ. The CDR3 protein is CASQLGGEGQVF.